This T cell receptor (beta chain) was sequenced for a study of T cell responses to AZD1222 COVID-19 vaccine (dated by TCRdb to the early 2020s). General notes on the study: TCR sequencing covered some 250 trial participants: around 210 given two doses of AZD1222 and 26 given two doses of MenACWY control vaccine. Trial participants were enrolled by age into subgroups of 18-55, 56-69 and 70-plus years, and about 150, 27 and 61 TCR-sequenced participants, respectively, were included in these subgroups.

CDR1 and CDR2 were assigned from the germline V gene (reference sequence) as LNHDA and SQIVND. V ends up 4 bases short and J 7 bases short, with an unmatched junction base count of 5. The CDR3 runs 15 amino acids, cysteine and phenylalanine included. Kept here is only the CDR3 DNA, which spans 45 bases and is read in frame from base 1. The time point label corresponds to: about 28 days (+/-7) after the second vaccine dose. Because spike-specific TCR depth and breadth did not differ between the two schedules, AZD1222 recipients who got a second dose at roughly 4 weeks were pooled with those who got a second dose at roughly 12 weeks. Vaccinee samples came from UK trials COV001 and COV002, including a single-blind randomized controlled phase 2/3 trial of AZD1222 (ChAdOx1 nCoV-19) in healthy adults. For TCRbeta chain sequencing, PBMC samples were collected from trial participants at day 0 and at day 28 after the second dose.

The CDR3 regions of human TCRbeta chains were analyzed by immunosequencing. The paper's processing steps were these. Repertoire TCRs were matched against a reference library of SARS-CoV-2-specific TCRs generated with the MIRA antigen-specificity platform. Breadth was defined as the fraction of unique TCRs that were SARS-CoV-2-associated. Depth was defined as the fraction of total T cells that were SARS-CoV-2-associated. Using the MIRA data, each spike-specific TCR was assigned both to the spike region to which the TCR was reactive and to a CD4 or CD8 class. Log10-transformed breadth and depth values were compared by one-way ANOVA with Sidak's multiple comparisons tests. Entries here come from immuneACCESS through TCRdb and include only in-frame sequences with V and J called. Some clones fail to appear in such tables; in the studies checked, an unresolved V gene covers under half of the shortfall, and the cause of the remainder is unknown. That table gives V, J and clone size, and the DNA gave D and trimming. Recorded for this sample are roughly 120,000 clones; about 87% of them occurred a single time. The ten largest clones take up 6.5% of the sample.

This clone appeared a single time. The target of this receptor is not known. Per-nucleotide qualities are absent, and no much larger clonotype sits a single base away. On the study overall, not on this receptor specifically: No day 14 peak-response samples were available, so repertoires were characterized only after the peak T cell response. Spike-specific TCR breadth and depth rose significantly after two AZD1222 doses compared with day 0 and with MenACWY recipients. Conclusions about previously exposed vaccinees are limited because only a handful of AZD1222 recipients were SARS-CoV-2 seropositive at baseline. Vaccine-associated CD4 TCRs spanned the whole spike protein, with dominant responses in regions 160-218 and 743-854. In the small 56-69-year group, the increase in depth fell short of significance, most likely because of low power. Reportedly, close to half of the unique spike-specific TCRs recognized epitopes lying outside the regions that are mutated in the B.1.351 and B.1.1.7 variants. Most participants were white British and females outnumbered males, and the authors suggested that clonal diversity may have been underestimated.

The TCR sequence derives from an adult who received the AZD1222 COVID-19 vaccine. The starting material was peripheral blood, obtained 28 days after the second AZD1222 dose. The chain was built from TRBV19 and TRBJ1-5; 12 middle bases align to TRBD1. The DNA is TGTGCCAGTAGTAGGGGACAGGGGGCTTGGCAGCCCCAGCATTTT. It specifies CASSRGQGAWQPQHF.